Sequencing of this TCR beta chain was carried out in a study of pediatric ulcerative colitis (dated 2019 in TCRdb). Describing the broader study: From roughly 9 newly diagnosed, treatment-naive pediatric ulcerative colitis patients and a handful of non-IBD control children, paired blood and rectal samples were collected. Results the study describes overall, beyond this receptor: T cells from blood may have been included in the rectal pinch biopsies, particularly in patients with overt colitis. A couple of patients' blood samples yielded substantially fewer templates for technical reasons and were excluded from blood-rectal overlap analysis. Compared with controls, ulcerative colitis patients showed significantly higher autologous blood-rectal clonal overlap, a finding that suggests increased T cell trafficking to inflamed tissue. Rectal repertoire features separated controls, mild-moderate and acute severe colitis patients; acute severe colitis showed reduced rectal diversity due to clonal expansions. A couple of rectal CDR3 clonotypes were found in every ulcerative colitis patient but in no control. Because repertoires were derived from total lymphocyte DNA, patterns in rare subsets such as regulatory T cells may not have been reflected. Only a few individuals were included in the healthy control group, which was small.

Through the immunoSEQ TRB Survey service, multiplex V and J primers were used to amplify rearranged CDR3 beta regions from genomic DNA. To keep sequencing depth equal across samples, survey-level depth of up to 500,000 reads per sample was applied. The libraries were purified and pooled, then sequenced using Illumina technology. The paper's data handling went like this. Productive clonality, sample overlap, pairwise scatters, CDR3 beta length, V/D/J gene usage and productiveness were all assessed with the immunoSEQ online tools. Calculated diversity was defined as the number of unique rearrangements divided by total templates, multiplied by 100, and Shannon and Simpson indices were computed as well. For principal component analysis, Z-score normalized data were analyzed with the R prcomp function and the ggbiplot package. Blood-rectal clonal overlap within each subject was quantified with Morisita's index. Imported from immuneACCESS, the table was reduced by TCRdb to in-frame sequences with V and J called. These copies leave out some clones; in studies compared against another copy, an unresolved V gene accounts for under half, and the cause of the remainder is not known. The V and J calls and clone size are taken from that table; D and trimming were inferred from the DNA. The sample has 15,000 to 20,000 clones on record, approximately 80% of them singletons. The leading ten clones occupy more than 6.5% of the sample.

During colonoscopy, one to two pinch biopsies were obtained from the rectum for research purposes. The control children had a colonoscopy because IBD was suspected, showed normal endoscopy both macroscopically and histologically, and did not receive an IBD diagnosis during the next year. Before DNA isolation, rectal biopsies were subjected to proteinase K digestion. The Wizard kit (Promega) was used to extract genomic DNA from both blood and intestinal samples. The junction carries 20 bases between V and J, which are trimmed by 5 bases and 10 bases respectively. Per the germline V gene (reference sequence), SGHAT is the CDR1 and FQDESV is the CDR2. The CDR3 goes from the cysteine to the phenylalanine over 14 residues. Kept here is only the CDR3 DNA, which spans 42 bases and is read in frame from base 1. As regards this clone: Its antigen has not been determined. One base away there is no much larger clone; base qualities are not given.

The sequencing input was gut tissue. In this chain, TRBV11-1 is recombined with TRBJ1-1, with an unclear D gene assignment. The receptor was isolated from a boy aged 5 to 17 who was a control in a study of pediatric ulcerative colitis. The DNA reads TGTGCCAGCAGCCCTAAGCTACGGTTAAGCGTAGCTTTCTTT. Its protein product is CASSPKLRLSVAFF.